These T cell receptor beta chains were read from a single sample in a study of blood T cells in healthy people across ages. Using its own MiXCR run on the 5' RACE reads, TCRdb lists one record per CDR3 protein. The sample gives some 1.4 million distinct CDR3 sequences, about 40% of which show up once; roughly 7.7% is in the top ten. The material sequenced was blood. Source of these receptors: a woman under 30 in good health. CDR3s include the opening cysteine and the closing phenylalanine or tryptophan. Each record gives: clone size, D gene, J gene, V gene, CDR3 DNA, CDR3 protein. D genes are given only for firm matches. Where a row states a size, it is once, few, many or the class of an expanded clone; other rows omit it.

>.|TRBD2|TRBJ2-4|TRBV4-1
TGCGCCAGCAGCCAAGAAGGGGTGGGAGGGGCCAAAAACATTCAGTACTTC
CASSQEGVGGAKNIQYF
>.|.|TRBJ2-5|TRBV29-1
TGCAGCGTTGAGGGGACACCGTACCAAGAGACCCAGTACTTC
CSVEGTPYQETQYF
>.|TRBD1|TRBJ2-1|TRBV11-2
TGTGCCAGCAGCTTAGTCCCACAAAGACAGGGGAACTACAATGAGCAGTTCTTC
CASSLVPQRQGNYNEQFF
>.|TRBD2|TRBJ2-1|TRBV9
TGTGCCAGCAGCGTGGGACTAGCGGGAGCGGTGTTCTTC
CASSVGLAGAVFF
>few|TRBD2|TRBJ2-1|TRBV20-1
TGCAGTGCCCCTAAGGCGGGGGGGAGCTACAATGAGCAGTTCTTC
CSAPKAGGSYNEQFF
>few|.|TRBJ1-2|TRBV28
TGTGCCAGCAGGCCCGCCTGGGGCTACACCTTC
CASRPAWGYTF
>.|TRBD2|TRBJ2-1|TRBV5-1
TGCGCCAGCAGCACCGGGCGACTAGCGGTAGACAATGAGCAGTTCTTC
CASSTGRLAVDNEQFF
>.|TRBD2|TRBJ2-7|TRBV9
TGTGCCAGCAGCGTAGGCGGGGGGATGTCCTACGAGCAGTACTTC
CASSVGGGMSYEQYF
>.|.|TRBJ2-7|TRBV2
TGTGCCAGCAGGCGGGCTCCGAACGAGCAGTACTTC
CASRRAPNEQYF
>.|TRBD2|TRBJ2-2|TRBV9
TGTGCCAGCAGCCCTTTTAGCGGGAGGGCCGACACCGGGGAGCTGTTTTTT
CASSPFSGRADTGELFF
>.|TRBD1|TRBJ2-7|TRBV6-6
TGTGCCAGCAAAGTGAAGGGGGCGTCGTACGAGCAGTACTTC
CASKVKGASYEQYF
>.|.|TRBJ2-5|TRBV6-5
TGTGCCAGCAGTAGAATAGTCTCGCCGGAGACCCAGTACTTC
CASSRIVSPETQYF
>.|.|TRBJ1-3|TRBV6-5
TGTGCCAGCGGCCAGGGAAACACCATATATTTT
CASGQGNTIYF
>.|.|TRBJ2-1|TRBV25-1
TGTGCCAGCAGTGAAGGCGTTTACTCCTACAATGAGCAGTTCTTC
CASSEGVYSYNEQFF
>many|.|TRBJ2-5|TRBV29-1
TGCAGCGCTTTAAACGGAGAGACCCAGTACTTC
CSALNGETQYF
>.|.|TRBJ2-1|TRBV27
TGTGCCAGCAAGGGGGGGGGACCTAACGAGCAGTTCTTC
CASKGGGPNEQFF